This T cell receptor beta chain was documented in a study of post-analysis software for immune sequencing data. Across the study: Recorded disease courses covered relapsing-remitting, secondary progressive and progressive-relapsing multiple sclerosis. Some patients had no subtype annotation. Study observations and caveats: Samples made in the same batch grouped tightly together by F measure. Normalized Chao1 diversity in multiple sclerosis patients fell significantly below that of controls. Controls showed lower frequencies than patients for five TRBV segments, and TRBV5-6, TRBV5-1 and TRBV20-1 were among these.

TCR beta cDNA libraries had unique molecular identifiers. Out of roughly 0.95 to 11 million T cells, a few hundred thousand cDNA molecules were generated. One entry per CDR3 protein, called by TCRdb with MiXCR from the PCR reads. The sample lists 430,000 or so distinct CDR3 sequences, 30% to 45% occurring once. CDR1 and CDR2 (germline): MNHNS, SASEGT. This CDR3 spans 12 amino acids. The ends were cut back, 10 bases at V and 6 bases at J, with 16 bases in the middle. As for this clonotype: What it recognizes is unknown.

This chain uses TRBV6-1 with TRBJ2-7; TRBD1 is a possible D gene (6 bases). The origin of this receptor is a girl aged 2-10 years with multiple sclerosis. Specimen: blood. The CDR3 DNA reads as TGTGCCACCCAAGCAACAGGGCCCGAGCAGTACTTC. Translation gives CATQATGPEQYF.